Each of the 17 T cell receptor beta chains below was sequenced from the same sample in a study of OX40 agonist ivuxolimab in advanced cancers. Sequencing was performed with immunoSEQ multiplex PCR; in TCRdb, only in-frame clones are kept and a portion is missing. The sample includes 80,000 to 100,000 clones, under 95% seen only once; the top ten take approximately 2.9%. The input for sequencing was CD4+ or CD8+ T cells sorted from blood, taken in a trial of the OX40 agonist ivuxolimab. The receptors stem from an adult with an advanced solid tumor such as melanoma, head and neck, liver or kidney cancer.

V usage is TRBV4-1 and J usage is TRBJ2-3; 8 bases match TRBD1. The CDR3 loop spans 18 amino acids. Germline V gene lookup returns CDR1 MGHRA and CDR2 YSYEKL. The V and J ends lost 4 bases and 1 base, in that order; junction bases with no gene match: 13. CDR3 nucleotides: TGCGCCAGCAGCCTCTCCCCGGCCGGGGGACAGGGCACAGATACGCAGTATTTT. Residues: CASSLSPAGGQGTDTQYF.

The genes are TRBV7-9 and TRBJ2-3; 7 nucleotides agree with TRBD1. Per the germline V gene, CDR1 is SEHNR and CDR2 is FQNEAQ (reference sequence). V shed 10 bases, J shed 4 bases, and the junction held 5 bases outside the gene matches. There are 12 residues in the CDR3. The CDR3 sequence: CATRQGPDTQYF. In DNA, the CDR3 is TGTGCCACCCGACAGGGTCCAGATACGCAGTATTTT. The complete variable domain, with remaining parts taken from reference TRBV7-9 and TRBJ2-3, reads DTGVSQNPRHKITKRGQNVTFRCDPISEHNRLYWYRQTLGQGPEFLTYFQNEAQLEKSRLLSDRFSAERPKGSFSTLEIQRTEQGDSAMYLCATRQGPDTQYFGPGTRLTVL.

The chain is built from TRBV13 and TRBJ2-2, with TRBD2 as a possible D gene (6 bases). Deletions cut 5 bases from V and 4 bases from J, with 17 bases between. CDR3 length: 16 amino acids. Germline CDR1 PRHDT, CDR2 FYEKMQ (reference sequence). In DNA, the CDR3 is TGTGCCAGCAGCCCCAACCCTCCGACTAGCACCGGGGAGCTGTTTTTT. Its translation is CASSPNPPTSTGELFF.

The V and J genes are TRBV7-2 and TRBJ1-1; D not resolved. Trimming took 5 bases from V and 5 from J, leaving 15 bases between them. CDR1 and CDR2 from the germline V gene are SGHTA and FQGNSA. The CDR3 totals 14 residues. The CDR3 protein is CASSPPWERTEAFF. The CDR3 DNA reads as TGTGCCAGCAGCCCTCCCTGGGAGAGGACTGAAGCTTTCTTT.

V is TRBV5-6 and J is TRBJ1-2; D is ambiguous. The CDR3 runs to 15 residues. Germline CDR1 is SGHDT and CDR2 is YYEEEE. Between the trimmed V and J ends, which lost 4 bases and 8 bases, there was a span of 21 bases. The CDR3 loop is CASSAVGVSDQGYTF. The CDR3 region has the DNA TGTGCCAGCAGCGCGGTGGGTGTCTCCGATCAAGGCTACACCTTC. Filled out from reference TRBV5-6 and TRBJ1-2, the complete variable domain reads DAGVTQSPTHLIKTRGQQVTLRCSPKSGHDTVSWYQQALGQGPQFIFQYYEEEERQRGNFPDRFSGHQFPNYSSELNVNALLLGDSALYLCASSAVGVSDQGYTFGSGTRLTVV.

The rearrangement uses TRBV5-4 and TRBJ2-3; the D gene is possibly TRBD1 (6 bases). Trimming took off 4 bases at V and 4 bases at J, with 19 bases between the two ends. The CDR3 extends over 16 amino acids. The germline CDR1 and CDR2 sequences are SGHNT and YYREEE (reference sequence). The CDR3 nucleotides are TGTGCCAGCAGCGGGAAATTGGGGGCGAATCCAGATACGCAGTATTTT. This sequence encodes CASSGKLGANPDTQYF. Filled out from reference TRBV5-4 and TRBJ2-3, the complete variable domain reads ETGVTQSPTHLIKTRGQQVTLRCSSQSGHNTVSWYQQALGQGPQFIFQYYREEENGRGNFPPRFSGLQFPNYSSELNVNALELDDSALYLCASSGKLGANPDTQYFGPGTRLTVL.

The chain links TRBV7-9 to TRBJ1-1; D gene ambiguous. The V and J ends lost 4 bases and 0 bases respectively, with 9 bases between them. Germline CDR1 reads SEHNR; CDR2 reads FQNEAQ (reference sequence). The CDR3 runs to 14 residues. The CDR3 bases are TGTGCCAGCAGCTCGACGGCCATGAACACTGAAGCTTTCTTT. Protein: CASSSTAMNTEAFF.

The genes are TRBV6-6 and TRBJ2-3; 11 nucleotides agree with TRBD2. The germline CDR1 and CDR2 sequences are MNHNY and SVGAGI (reference sequence). The V segment lost 2 bases and the J segment 2 bases; nucleotides outside the gene matches: 3. The CDR3 is 16 amino acids. The CDR3, as DNA: TGTGCCAGCAGTTACATACTAGCGGGAGTCACAGATACGCAGTATTTT. It yields the protein CASSYILAGVTDTQYF.

This chain connects TRBV5-6 to TRBJ2-5; 9 nucleotides match TRBD1. J gave up 0 bases and V 4 bases, and 7 bases lay outside the gene matches. The CDR3 runs 16 residues. Germline CDR1 is SGHDT and CDR2 is YYEEEE. The CDR3 is CASSMWTGDYQETQYF. CDR3 DNA: TGTGCCAGCAGCATGTGGACAGGGGACTACCAAGAGACCCAGTACTTC.

The chain employs TRBV6-1 and TRBJ2-3; D unresolved. The CDR3 length is 15 residues. Germline V CDR1 and CDR2: MNHNS, SASEGT. Trimming took 7 bases from V and 2 from J, leaving 16 bases between them. The CDR3 DNA is TGTGCCAGCACTCGACCCAAGAGTCCCACAGATACGCAGTATTTT. Protein product: CASTRPKSPTDTQYF.

The rearrangement uses TRBV19 and TRBJ2-1, with a tentative D call TRBD2 (6 bases). V was cut by 5 bases and J by 1 base, with 9 bases left in between. Per the germline V gene, CDR1 is LNHDA and CDR2 is SQIVND (reference sequence). The CDR3 loop spans 14 amino acids. The CDR3 DNA follows: TGTGCCAGTAGTCCGACTAGGTCCTACAATGAGCAGTTCTTC. It is translated as CASSPTRSYNEQFF.

The chain combines TRBV2 with TRBJ2-3; no firm D call. Germline lookup yields CDR1 SNHLY and CDR2 FYNNEI. The CDR3 length is 15 residues. The V gene lost 1 base and the J gene lost 0 bases, with 8 bases spanning the gap. The DNA of the CDR3 is TGTGCCAGCAGTGAAGGGGTCCCTAGCACAGATACGCAGTATTTT. It codes for CASSEGVPSTDTQYF.

The chain couples TRBV4-1 to TRBJ1-5, with D possibly TRBD1 on 6 matching bases. The CDR3 is 14 residues long. Deletions cut 6 bases from V and 3 bases from J, with 12 bases between. Germline CDR1 MGHRA, CDR2 YSYEKL. In DNA, the CDR3 is TGCGCCAGCAGTGACCGGGACACCAATCAGCCCCAGCATTTT. It is translated as CASSDRDTNQPQHF.

The chain is built from TRBV7-9 and TRBJ2-7, with D possibly TRBD2 on 7 matching bases. Germline V CDR1 and CDR2: SEHNR, FQNEAQ (reference sequence). Trimming took 8 bases from V and 3 from J, leaving 14 bases between them. The CDR3 runs 13 residues. Written as DNA, the CDR3 is TGTGCCAGCGGGGGGGCGCGCGGCTACGAGCAGTACTTC. It codes for CASGGARGYEQYF.

This clone was found once. The chain has TRBV7-6 and TRBJ2-3; 7 nucleotides align to TRBD2. CDR1 is SGHVS and CDR2 is FNYEAQ in the germline V gene. The V segment lost 0 bases and the J segment 1 base; nucleotides outside the gene matches: 13. The CDR3 contains 19 residues. CDR3 DNA sequence: TGTGCCAGCAGCTTAGCGTACCTAACTAGCGAACGCGGCACAGATACGCAGTATTTT. This encodes CASSLAYLTSERGTDTQYF.

The chain links TRBV7-3 to TRBJ1-2; TRBD1 might be the D (5 bases). The CDR3 loop spans 13 amino acids. Trimming removed 1 base from V and 7 bases from J, with 10 bases in between. Looked up from germline, CDR1 is SGHTA and CDR2 is FQGTGA. CDR3 residues: CASSLNWGVGYTF. The CDR3 DNA reads TGTGCCAGCAGCTTAAATTGGGGGGTTGGCTACACCTTC.

The chain recombines TRBV2 with TRBJ2-7, with 9 bases that match TRBD2. This CDR3 comprises 14 residues. After removal of 3 bases from V and 3 bases from J, the junction contained 3 bases not matched to a gene. Germline V gene data show CDR1 as SNHLY and CDR2 as FYNNEI. As DNA, the CDR3 is TGTGCCAGCAGTGATAGACTAGCGGTCTACGAGCAGTACTTC. Its translation: CASSDRLAVYEQYF.